What follows describes a single T cell receptor beta chain. Data came from immunoSEQ multiplex PCR; TCRdb stores just in-frame clones and leaves some out. Altogether some 240,000 clones are present, around 90% being singletons, with the ten largest covering more than 0.7%. The data are from a study of blood T cell repertoires in COVID-19. The V and J ends lost 4 bases and 0 bases, in that order; junction bases with no gene match: 5. There are 17 residues in the CDR3. CDR1 is LGHNA and CDR2 is YNFKEQ in the germline V gene. The sequencing input was peripheral blood. This sequence was found in a man aged 55 to 70 with COVID-19, enrolled during active disease. The chain has TRBV4-2 and TRBJ2-1; 11 bases agree with TRBD2. In nucleotides, the CDR3 is TGTGCCAGCAGCCTTTTAGCGGGGGGGCCCTCCTACAATGAGCAGTTCTTC. It encodes CASSLLAGGPSYNEQFF.